These 26 T cell receptor beta chains share one sample of origin, sequenced in a study of OX40 agonist ivuxolimab in advanced cancers. Sequenced by immunoSEQ multiplex PCR; TCRdb stores in-frame clones only, minus some. The table lists 35,000 to 45,000 clones, around four fifths of them singletons. The sample consisted of CD4+ or CD8+ T cells sorted from blood, taken in a trial of the OX40 agonist ivuxolimab. The receptors stem from an adult with an advanced solid tumor such as melanoma, head and neck, liver or kidney cancer.

V and J are TRBV5-4 and TRBJ1-3; D is perhaps TRBD1 (5 bases). Germline assignment: CDR1 SGHNT and CDR2 YYREEE (reference sequence). V was clipped by 0 bases and J by 6 bases, with 7 bases between them. The CDR3 sequence is 13 residues long. DNA of the CDR3: TGTGCCAGCAGCTTGGAGGGGAAAAACACCATATATTTT. Its translation is CASSLEGKNTIYF. Complete variable domain (other parts from reference TRBV5-4 and TRBJ1-3): ETGVTQSPTHLIKTRGQQVTLRCSSQSGHNTVSWYQQALGQGPQFIFQYYREEENGRGNFPPRFSGLQFPNYSSELNVNALELDDSALYLCASSLEGKNTIYFGEGSWLTVV.

This chain links TRBV6-5 with TRBJ2-5, with D perhaps assigned TRBD1 or TRBD2 (5 bases each). Germline V CDR1 and CDR2: MNHEY, SVGAGI. Between the trimmed V and J ends, which lost 5 bases and 5 bases, there was a span of 15 bases. The CDR3 extends over 14 amino acids. CDR3 nucleotides: TGTGCCAGCAGTGAAAGAGGGGTAGGGGAGACCCAGTACTTC. Translated: CASSERGVGETQYF.

The chain couples TRBV10-3 to TRBJ2-4; 7 bases agree with TRBD1. The CDR3 runs to 13 residues. Germline lookup yields CDR1 ENHRY and CDR2 SYGVKD. Trimming cost V 3 bases and J 5 bases; bases outside gene matches: 1. CDR3 coding DNA: TGTGCCATCAGTGAAGACAGGGAAAACATTCAGTACTTC. Protein sequence: CAISEDRENIQYF.

The J gene is TRBJ2-1, the V gene TRBV19; 8 bases align to TRBD1. Trimming at V came to 4 bases and at J to 2 bases, leaving 7 bases not matched to a gene. The CDR3 totals 16 residues. The germline gives CDR1 LNHDA, CDR2 SQIVND (reference sequence). This CDR3 is CASSRTGRTPYNEQFF. CDR3 sequence (DNA): TGTGCCAGTAGTAGGACAGGGAGGACCCCCTACAATGAGCAGTTCTTC.

The chain links TRBV11-3 to TRBJ2-3; 10 bases align to TRBD1. The V segment lost 6 bases and the J segment 3 bases; nucleotides outside the gene matches: 6. Germline CDR1 is SGHNT and CDR2 is YENEEA. The CDR3 totals 15 residues. Here the CDR3 DNA reads TGTGCCAGCAGTGTCGGGACAGGGGTGACAGATACGCAGTATTTT. Amino acids: CASSVGTGVTDTQYF. The full variable domain, rest sourced from reference TRBV11-3 and TRBJ2-3, is EAGVVQSPRYKIIEKKQPVAFWCNPISGHNTLYWYLQNLGQGPELLIRYENEEAVDDSQLPKDRFSAERLKGVDSTLKIQPAELGDSAVYLCASSVGTGVTDTQYFGPGTRLTVL.

The chain carries TRBV5-1 and TRBJ1-5; D not resolved. CDR1 is SGHRS and CDR2 is YFSETQ in the germline V gene. CDR3 length equals 17 residues. Trimming removed 0 bases from V and 7 bases from J, with 20 bases in between. For the CDR3, the DNA is TGCGCCAGCAGCTTGGGAAGTAGACCGTGGGGTCTCCAGCCCCAGCATTTT. It encodes CASSLGSRPWGLQPQHF.

J is TRBJ2-1 and V is TRBV13; the match to TRBD2 covers 13 bases. The CDR3 totals 16 residues. Trimming took 4 bases from V and 9 from J; bases not matched to a gene: 9. The germline V gene has CDR1 PRHDT and CDR2 FYEKMQ (reference sequence). CDR3 sequence reads: CASSWPGTSGAGEQFF. The DNA of the CDR3 is TGTGCCAGCAGCTGGCCCGGGACTAGCGGGGCGGGTGAGCAGTTCTTC.

The V gene is TRBV10-3, the J gene TRBJ2-2; 7 bases are shared with TRBD1. Germline CDR1 is ENHRY and CDR2 is SYGVKD. The V segment lost 7 bases and the J segment 3 bases; nucleotides outside the gene matches: 11. CDR3 length equals 16 residues. The CDR3 sequence is CAITSPGQLDTGELFF. The CDR3, as DNA: TGTGCCATCACCTCACCGGGACAGCTAGACACCGGGGAGCTGTTTTTT.

CDR3 in DNA: TGTGCCAGCTCATCGAACAGGGGTCCGAACACCGGGGAGCTGTTTTTT. It is translated as CASSSNRGPNTGELFF. The rearrangement uses TRBV18 and TRBJ2-2, with TRBD1 identical over 7 bases. Germline trimming cut 5 bases from V and 0 bases from J; bases unmatched to any gene: 6. From germline, CDR1 is KGHSH and CDR2 LQKENI. This CDR3 has 16 amino acids.

CDR3 region: CASSFIPTDYNEQFF. As DNA, the CDR3 is TGTGCCAGCAGTTTTATACCTACGGACTACAATGAGCAGTTCTTC. V is TRBV27 and J is TRBJ2-1, with D uncertain. CDR3 length equals 15 residues. Looked up from germline, CDR1 is MNHEY and CDR2 is SMNVEV (reference sequence). V was shortened by 3 bases and J by 3 bases, with 12 bases between the two germline ends.

CDR3 DNA: TGTGCCAGCAGCCGGGAAGGGAACACTGAAGCTTTCTTT. As protein: CASSREGNTEAFF. The chain recombines TRBV11-3 with TRBJ1-1; D ambiguous. V was clipped by 5 bases and J by 1 base, with 8 bases between them. This CDR3 comprises 13 residues. The V gene's germline CDR1 is SGHNT and CDR2 YENEEA.

This clone appeared a single time. The V call is TRBV12-1, the J call TRBJ2-2; the table's D gene call, TRBD2, was not cross checked with the DNA. TRBV12-1 is described as a pseudogene. The CDR3 is made up of 12 amino acids. The CDR3 protein is CASETNTGELFF. The CDR3 nucleotides read TGTGCCAGCGAGACGAACACCGGGGAGCTGTTTTTT.

The genes are TRBV19 and TRBJ1-6; a possible D gene is TRBD1 (6 bases). Trimming stripped 4 bases from V and 2 bases from J, with 12 bases between. The length of the CDR3 is 16 residues. Germline V CDR1 and CDR2: LNHDA, SQIVND (reference sequence). The CDR3 spells CASSTRRDTYNSPLHF. The CDR3 DNA follows: TGTGCCAGTAGTACCCGAAGGGACACCTATAATTCACCCCTCCACTTT.

CDR3 loop: CASSPRRGEAFF. The CDR3 bases are TGTGCCAGCAGCCCGCGGCGTGGAGAGGCTTTCTTT. This chain links TRBV11-1 with TRBJ1-1; D unclear. The CDR3 totals 12 residues. Germline V gene sequence: CDR1 SGHAT, CDR2 FQDESV (reference sequence). The V end lost 5 bases, the J end lost 11 bases, and 15 bases lay between the germline ends.

This clone has only a few counts. This chain connects TRBV19 to TRBJ2-7; no definite D call. The CDR3 consists of 14 residues. Trimming removed 3 bases at V and 2 bases at J, with 11 bases between. Germline CDR1 and CDR2: LNHDA and SQIVND (reference sequence). The DNA of the CDR3 is TGTGCCAGTAGTATCAGATTTTGGGCCTACGAGCAGTACTTC. It encodes CASSIRFWAYEQYF. Supplemented by reference TRBV19 and TRBJ2-7, the full variable domain reads DGGITQSPKYLFRKEGQNVTLSCEQNLNHDAMYWYRQDPGQGLRLIYYSQIVNDFQKGDIAEGYSVSREKKESFPLTVTSAQKNPTAFYLCASSIRFWAYEQYFGPGTRLTVT.

J is TRBJ2-1 and V is TRBV13, with D possibly TRBD2 on 6 matching bases. The germline CDR1 and CDR2 sequences are PRHDT and FYEKMQ (reference sequence). The germline V and J ends were trimmed by 5 bases and 13 bases, with 18 bases remaining between them. The CDR3 has 13 residues. In DNA form, the CDR3 reads TGTGCCAGCAGCGAAAGGCGGGGAGCCCAACAGTTCTTC. This encodes CASSERRGAQQFF.

V gene TRBV5-1 combines with J gene TRBJ1-2; TRBD1 aligns across 8 bases. This CDR3 comprises 17 residues. Germline V lookup: CDR1 SGHRS, CDR2 YFSETQ. Germline trimming cut 0 bases from V and 7 bases from J; bases unmatched to any gene: 14. CDR3 in amino acids: CASSLAPGGPPLGGYTF. DNA of the CDR3: TGCGCCAGCAGCTTGGCTCCAGGGGGCCCTCCGTTAGGTGGCTACACCTTC. Based on the CDR3 plus reference TRBV5-1 and TRBJ1-2, the full variable domain is KAGVTQTPRYLIKTRGQQVTLSCSPISGHRSVSWYQQTPGQGLQFLFEYFSETQRNKGNFPGRFSGRQFSNSRSEMNVSTLELGDSALYLCASSLAPGGPPLGGYTFGSGTRLTVV.

V gene TRBV2 combines with J gene TRBJ1-3; 7 bases fit TRBD1. Germline CDR1 is SNHLY and CDR2 is FYNNEI. The CDR3 has 15 amino acids. Trimming cost V 7 bases and J 2 bases; bases outside gene matches: 8. In DNA, the CDR3 is TGTGCCAGCAAGCCCGACAGGGTGGCTGGAAACACCATATATTTT. It encodes CASKPDRVAGNTIYF.

This sequence joins TRBV29-1 and TRBJ2-3; TRBD2 matches at 8 bases. This CDR3 has 14 amino acids. Germline V lookup: CDR1 SQVTM, CDR2 ANQGSEA. V was pared by 4 bases and J by 1 base, with 4 bases of the junction left unmatched. The CDR3 DNA sequence: TGCAGCGTTGTTTCCGGGAGGGGCACAGATACGCAGTATTTT. Amino acids: CSVVSGRGTDTQYF.

The genes are TRBV30 and TRBJ1-5; no reliable D call. Per the germline V gene, CDR1 is GTSNPN and CDR2 is SVGIG (reference sequence). This CDR3 has 12 amino acids. Trimming removed 3 bases at V and 4 bases at J, with 7 bases between. This CDR3 reads CAWSPQNQPQHF. The CDR3 coding sequence is TGTGCCTGGAGCCCACAAAATCAGCCCCAGCATTTT.

V and J are TRBV10-2 and TRBJ1-2, with D uncertain. Looked up from germline, CDR1 is WSHSY and CDR2 is SAAADI. The CDR3 runs 15 residues. V was shortened by 11 bases and J by 2 bases, with 21 bases between the two germline ends. The CDR3: CASSPSGVQNYGYTF. The CDR3, as DNA: TGCGCCTCCTCCCCTTCGGGTGTCCAGAACTATGGCTACACCTTC.

This chain joins TRBV15 and TRBJ2-1, with 7 nucleotides matching TRBD2. V lost 1 base, J lost 8 bases, and 8 bases stayed unmatched. CDR1 LNHNV and CDR2 YYDKDF come from the germline V gene (reference sequence). The CDR3 loop spans 15 amino acids. This chain's CDR3 is CATSRGGRERDEQFF. The CDR3 DNA follows: TGTGCCACCAGCAGAGGTGGGCGGGAGAGGGATGAGCAGTTCTTC.

The chain carries TRBV2 and TRBJ2-7; D is ambiguous. Trimming pared 7 bases from V and 6 bases from J, leaving 13 bases between. Germline V gene data show CDR1 as SNHLY and CDR2 as FYNNEI. The CDR3 runs to 12 residues. CDR3 nucleotide sequence: TGTGCCAGCAACCCTAGTGGTGTCGAGCAGTACTTC. Its protein product is CASNPSGVEQYF.

The sample holds one count of this clone. V is TRBV11-2 and J is TRBJ1-3; no clear D. Germline loops: CDR1 SGHAT, CDR2 FQNNGV. CDR3 length equals 17 residues. The V end was cut by 2 bases, the J end by 5 bases, with 19 bases between. The CDR3 spells CASSLLVGGRERNTIYF. The CDR3 region has the DNA TGTGCCAGCAGCTTATTGGTAGGCGGGAGGGAACGAAACACCATATATTTT. The full variable domain, its missing parts supplied by reference TRBV11-2 and TRBJ1-3, is EAGVAQSPRYKIIEKRQSVAFWCNPISGHATLYWYQQILGQGPKLLIQFQNNGVVDDSQLPKDRFSAERLKGVDSTLKIQPAKLEDSAVYLCASSLLVGGRERNTIYFGEGSWLTVV.

The chain carries TRBV7-9 and TRBJ2-1, with D perhaps assigned TRBD1 or TRBD2 (5 bases each). Germline V gene data show CDR1 as SEHNR and CDR2 as FQNEAQ (reference sequence). V was shortened by 5 bases and J by 4 bases, with 24 bases between the two germline ends. CDR3 size: 18 residues. CDR3 amino acids: CASSHQGGFSGVYNEQFF. CDR3 coding DNA: TGTGCCAGCAGCCACCAGGGCGGGTTTAGTGGGGTTTACAATGAGCAGTTCTTC.

This chain joins TRBV11-2 and TRBJ2-7; 7 nucleotides line up with TRBD2. This CDR3 has 16 amino acids. The V segment lost 5 bases and the J segment 3 bases; nucleotides outside the gene matches: 13. The V gene's germline CDR1 is SGHAT and CDR2 FQNNGV. CDR3 sequence: CASSPPGRELHYEQYF. The CDR3 coding sequence is TGTGCCAGCAGCCCCCCGGGGAGGGAGCTACACTACGAGCAGTACTTC.